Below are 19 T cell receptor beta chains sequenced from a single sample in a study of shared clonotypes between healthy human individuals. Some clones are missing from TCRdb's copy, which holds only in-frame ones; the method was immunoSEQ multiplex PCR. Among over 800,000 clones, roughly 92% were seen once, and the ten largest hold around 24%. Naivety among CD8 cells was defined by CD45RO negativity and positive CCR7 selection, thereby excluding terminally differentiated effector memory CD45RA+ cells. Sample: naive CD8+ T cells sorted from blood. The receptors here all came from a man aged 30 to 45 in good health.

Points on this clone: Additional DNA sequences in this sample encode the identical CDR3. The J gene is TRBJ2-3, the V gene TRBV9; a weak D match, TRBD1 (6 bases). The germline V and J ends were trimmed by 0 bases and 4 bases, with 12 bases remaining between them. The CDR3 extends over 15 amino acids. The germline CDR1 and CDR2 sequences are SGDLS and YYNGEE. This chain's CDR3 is CASSVAGVGADTQYF. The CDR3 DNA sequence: TGTGCCAGCAGCGTAGCAGGGGTAGGCGCAGATACGCAGTATTTT.

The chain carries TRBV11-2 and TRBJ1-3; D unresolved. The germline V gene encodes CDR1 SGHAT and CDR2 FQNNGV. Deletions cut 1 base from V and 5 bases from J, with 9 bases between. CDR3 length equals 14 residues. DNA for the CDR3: TGTGCCAGCAGCTTAGTCGACGGCAGAAACACCATATATTTT. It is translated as CASSLVDGRNTIYF.

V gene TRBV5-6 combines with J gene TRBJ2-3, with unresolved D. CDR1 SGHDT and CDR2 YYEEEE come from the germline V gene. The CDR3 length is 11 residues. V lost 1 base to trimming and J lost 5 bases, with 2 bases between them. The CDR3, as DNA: TGTGCCAGCAGCTTGTTAGATACGCAGTATTTT. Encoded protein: CASSLLDTQYF.

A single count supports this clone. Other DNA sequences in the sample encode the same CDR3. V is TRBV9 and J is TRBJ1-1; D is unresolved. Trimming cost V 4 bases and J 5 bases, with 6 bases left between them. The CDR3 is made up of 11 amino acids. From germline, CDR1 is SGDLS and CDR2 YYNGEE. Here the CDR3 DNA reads TGTGCCAGCAGCCCGCGAACTGAAGCTTTCTTT. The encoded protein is CASSPRTEAFF. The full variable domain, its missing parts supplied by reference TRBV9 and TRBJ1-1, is DSGVTQTPKHLITATGQRVTLRCSPRSGDLSVYWYQQSLDQGLQFLIQYYNGEERAKGNILERFSAQQFPDLHSELNLSSLELGDSALYFCASSPRTEAFFGQGTRLTVV.

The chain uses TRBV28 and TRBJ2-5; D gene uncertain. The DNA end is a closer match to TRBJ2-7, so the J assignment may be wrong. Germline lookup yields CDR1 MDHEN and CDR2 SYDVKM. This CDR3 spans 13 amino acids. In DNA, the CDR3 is TGTGCCAGCAGAACAAGCCGTACCTACGAGCAGTACTTC. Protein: CASRTSRTYEQYF.

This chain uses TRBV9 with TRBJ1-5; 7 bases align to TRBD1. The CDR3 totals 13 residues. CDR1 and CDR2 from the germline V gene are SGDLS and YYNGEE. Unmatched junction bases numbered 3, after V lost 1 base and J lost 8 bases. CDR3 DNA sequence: TGTGCCAGCAGCGTAACAGGGGACAAGCCCCAGCATTTT. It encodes CASSVTGDKPQHF.

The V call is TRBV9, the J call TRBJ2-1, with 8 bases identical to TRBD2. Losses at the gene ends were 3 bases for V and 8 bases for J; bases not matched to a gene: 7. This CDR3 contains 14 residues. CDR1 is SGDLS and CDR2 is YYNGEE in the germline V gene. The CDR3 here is CASSAAGARYEQFF. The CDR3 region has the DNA TGTGCCAGCAGCGCAGCGGGAGCTAGGTATGAGCAGTTCTTC.

CDR3 amino acids: CASSPGLPHNTGELFF. Written as DNA, the CDR3 is TGTGCCAGCAGCCCCGGCCTCCCCCATAACACCGGGGAGCTGTTTTTT. The V gene is TRBV21-1, the J gene TRBJ2-2. TRBV21-1 is given as a pseudogene. The length of the CDR3 is 16 residues.

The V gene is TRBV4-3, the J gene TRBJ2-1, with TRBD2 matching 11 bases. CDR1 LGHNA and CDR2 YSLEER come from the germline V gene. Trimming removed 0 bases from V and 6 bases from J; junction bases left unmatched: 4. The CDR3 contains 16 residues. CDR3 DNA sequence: TGCGCCAGCAGCCAAGACGGGACTAGCGGACTCAATGAGCAGTTCTTC. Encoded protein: CASSQDGTSGLNEQFF.

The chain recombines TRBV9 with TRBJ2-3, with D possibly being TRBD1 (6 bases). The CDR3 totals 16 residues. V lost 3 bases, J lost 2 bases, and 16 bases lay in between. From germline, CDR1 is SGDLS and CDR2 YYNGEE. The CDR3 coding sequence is TGTGCCAGCAGCGCCCGGACAGCAACAAACACAGATACGCAGTATTTT. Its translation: CASSARTATNTDTQYF.

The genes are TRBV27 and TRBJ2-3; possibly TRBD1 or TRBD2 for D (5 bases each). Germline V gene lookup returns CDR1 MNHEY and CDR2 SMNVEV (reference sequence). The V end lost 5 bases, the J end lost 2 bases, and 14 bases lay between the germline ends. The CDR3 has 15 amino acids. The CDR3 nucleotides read TGTGCCAGCAGTCCCTCCTCGGGACCCACAGATACGCAGTATTTT. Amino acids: CASSPSSGPTDTQYF.

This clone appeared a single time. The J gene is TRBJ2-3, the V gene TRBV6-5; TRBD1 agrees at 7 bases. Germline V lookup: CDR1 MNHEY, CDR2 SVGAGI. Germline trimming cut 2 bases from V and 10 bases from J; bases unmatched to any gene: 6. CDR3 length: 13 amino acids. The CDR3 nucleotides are TGTGCCAGCAGTTACCCCAGGGGGTCGGCGCAGTATTTT. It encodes CASSYPRGSAQYF.

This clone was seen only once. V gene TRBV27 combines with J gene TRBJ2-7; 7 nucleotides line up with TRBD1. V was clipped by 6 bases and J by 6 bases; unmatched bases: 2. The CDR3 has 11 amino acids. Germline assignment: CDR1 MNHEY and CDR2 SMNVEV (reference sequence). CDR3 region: CASRKGAEQYF. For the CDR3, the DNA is TGTGCCAGCAGAAAGGGGGCCGAGCAGTACTTC.

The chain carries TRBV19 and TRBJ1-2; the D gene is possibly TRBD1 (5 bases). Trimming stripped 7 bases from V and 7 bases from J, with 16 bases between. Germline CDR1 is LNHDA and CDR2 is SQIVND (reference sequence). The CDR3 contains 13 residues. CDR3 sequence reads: CASTGRGERGYTF. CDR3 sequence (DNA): TGTGCCAGTACAGGAAGGGGTGAACGTGGCTACACCTTC.

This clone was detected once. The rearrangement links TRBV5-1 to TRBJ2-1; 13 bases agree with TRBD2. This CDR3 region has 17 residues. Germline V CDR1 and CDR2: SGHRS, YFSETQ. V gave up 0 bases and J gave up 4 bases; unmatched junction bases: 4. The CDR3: CASSLARGLAGYNEQFF. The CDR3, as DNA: TGCGCCAGCAGCTTGGCCAGGGGACTAGCGGGGTACAATGAGCAGTTCTTC. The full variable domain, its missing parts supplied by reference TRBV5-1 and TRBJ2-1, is KAGVTQTPRYLIKTRGQQVTLSCSPISGHRSVSWYQQTPGQGLQFLFEYFSETQRNKGNFPGRFSGRQFSNSRSEMNVSTLELGDSALYLCASSLARGLAGYNEQFFGPGTRLTVL.

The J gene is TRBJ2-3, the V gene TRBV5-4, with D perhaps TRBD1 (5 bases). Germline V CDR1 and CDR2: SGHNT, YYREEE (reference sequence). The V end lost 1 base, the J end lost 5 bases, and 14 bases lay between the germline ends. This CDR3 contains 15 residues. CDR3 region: CASSLSPSRGDTQYF. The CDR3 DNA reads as TGTGCCAGCAGCTTGAGCCCCTCTAGGGGAGATACGCAGTATTTT.

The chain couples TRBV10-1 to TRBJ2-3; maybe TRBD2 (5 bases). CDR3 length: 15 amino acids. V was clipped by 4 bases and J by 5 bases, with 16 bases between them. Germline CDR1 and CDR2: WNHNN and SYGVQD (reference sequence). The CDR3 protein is CASSGTPSSQDTQYF. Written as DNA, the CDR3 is TGCGCCAGCAGTGGGACTCCCTCATCCCAAGATACGCAGTATTTT.

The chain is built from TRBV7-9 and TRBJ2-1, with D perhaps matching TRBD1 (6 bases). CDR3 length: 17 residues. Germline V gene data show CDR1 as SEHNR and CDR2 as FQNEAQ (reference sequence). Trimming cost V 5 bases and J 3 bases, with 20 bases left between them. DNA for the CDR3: TGTGCCAGCAGCCTACCGCATGGCCGGGACAACTACAATGAGCAGTTCTTC. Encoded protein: CASSLPHGRDNYNEQFF.

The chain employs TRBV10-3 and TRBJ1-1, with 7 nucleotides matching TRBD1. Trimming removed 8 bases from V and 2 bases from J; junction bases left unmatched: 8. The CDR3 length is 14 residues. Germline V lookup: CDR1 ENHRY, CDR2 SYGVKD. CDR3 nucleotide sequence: TGTGCCATCTGGTCAGGGGGTGGTAACACTGAAGCTTTCTTT. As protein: CAIWSGGGNTEAFF.